The source of this T cell receptor (beta chain) is a study of blood T cell repertoires in COVID-19 (dated by TCRdb to about 2020). Study-wide context: The collaborator samples originated in the United States, Italy and Spain and spanned the acute and convalescent phases of COVID-19. The material from the prospective study consisted of cDNA or gDNA derived from T cells, B-cell-depleted T cells, or PBMCs. Subjects who had been exposed to COVID-19, were actively infected with it, or had recovered from it provided the deeply sampled blood TCRbeta repertoires that made up the dataset. A freely available public database, intended as a resource for researchers studying the immune response to SARS-CoV-2, is where the repertoires were released. Samples were obtained from the ongoing ImmuneRACE study (first 160 participants) and from 1,254 subjects provided by 6 global collaborators. Nearly every sample came with metadata listing a de-identified subject ID, COVID-19 status, age in years and sex. HLA class I and class II types, where available, came from metadata supplied by the sample provider rather than from assay-based typing.

From the cysteine up to the phenylalanine, the CDR3 has a length of 15 residues. Just the 45-base CDR3 DNA is kept, in frame starting at base 1. Taken from the germline V gene (reference sequence), the CDR1 and CDR2 loops are SEHNR and FQNEAQ. The germline V and J ends show losses of 4 bases and 3 bases respectively, and no gene match explains 4 bases of the junction. Remarks on this clone: This clone's antigen is unknown. No base quality values were provided; no much bigger clone lies one nucleotide off.

The paper as a whole reports these results and caveats: The quantity of clinical and demographic metadata differed by source and by participant and was supplied without curation.

Collaborating institutions collected whole blood in K2EDTA tubes following their own protocols. For TCRbeta analysis, collaborators shipped samples as frozen whole blood, isolated PBMCs, or DNA extracted from either of those sample types. TCRbeta CDR3 regions were amplified from genomic DNA by means of the immunoSEQ Assay, a bias-controlled multiplex PCR. On the study's bioinformatics: Within the assay, amplification of reference gene primers was used to estimate how many nucleated cells each sample contained. To quantify the absolute abundance of each unique TCRbeta CDR3 rearrangement, sequence reads were collapsed and filtered. Productive Simpson clonality was computed per sample as the square root of Simpson's diversity index over productive rearrangements. TCRdb re-hosts the immuneACCESS table, in-frame sequences only. Its copies lack some clones; in the studies checked, an unresolved V gene accounts for under half of them, and the cause for the rest is not known. V and J calls and clone size are copied from that table; D and trimming were computed from the DNA. Across this sample there are about 150,000 clones, with around 81% seen only once. The leading ten clones occupy roughly 8% of the sample.

The TCR was taken from a human donor with acute or convalescent COVID-19. The donor label of this sample is uncertain. The material sequenced was peripheral blood. The V gene is TRBV7-9 and the J gene is TRBJ2-2, with TRBD1 matching 8 junction bases. This receptor has the CDR3 CASSSTGAYTGELFF. The nucleotide sequence is given as TGTGCCAGCAGCTCGACAGGGGCTTACACCGGGGAGCTGTTTTTT. Here the CDR3 is joined to the reference TRBV7-9 and TRBJ2-2 genes, and the full variable domain is: DTGVSQNPRHKITKRGQNVTFRCDPISEHNRLYWYRQTLGQGPEFLTYFQNEAQLEKSRLLSDRFSAERPKGSFSTLEIQRTEQGDSAMYLCASSSTGAYTGELFFGEGSRLTVL.